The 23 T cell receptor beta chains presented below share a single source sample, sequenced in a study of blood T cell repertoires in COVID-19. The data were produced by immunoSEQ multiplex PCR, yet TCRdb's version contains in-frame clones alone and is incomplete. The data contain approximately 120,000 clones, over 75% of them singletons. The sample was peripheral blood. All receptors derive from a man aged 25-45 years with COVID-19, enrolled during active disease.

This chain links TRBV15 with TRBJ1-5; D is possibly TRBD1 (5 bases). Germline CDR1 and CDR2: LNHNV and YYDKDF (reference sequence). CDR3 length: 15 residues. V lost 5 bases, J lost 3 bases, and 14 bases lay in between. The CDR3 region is CATSQYGGDNQPQHF. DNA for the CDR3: TGTGCCACCAGCCAATACGGGGGTGACAATCAGCCCCAGCATTTT.

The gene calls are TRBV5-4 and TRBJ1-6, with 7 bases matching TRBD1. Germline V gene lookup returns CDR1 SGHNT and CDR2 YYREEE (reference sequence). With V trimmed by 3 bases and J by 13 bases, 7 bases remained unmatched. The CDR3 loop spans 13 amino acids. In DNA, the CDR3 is TGTGCCAGCAGCTCCGGACAGGTGACTCCCCTCCACTTT. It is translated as CASSSGQVTPLHF.

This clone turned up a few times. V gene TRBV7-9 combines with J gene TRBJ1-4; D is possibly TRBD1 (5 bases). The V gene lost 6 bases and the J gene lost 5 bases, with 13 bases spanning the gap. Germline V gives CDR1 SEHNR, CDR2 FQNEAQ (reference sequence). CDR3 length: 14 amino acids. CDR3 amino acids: CASRGTWGNEKLFF. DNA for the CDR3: TGTGCCAGCAGGGGGACTTGGGGAAATGAAAAACTGTTTTTT.

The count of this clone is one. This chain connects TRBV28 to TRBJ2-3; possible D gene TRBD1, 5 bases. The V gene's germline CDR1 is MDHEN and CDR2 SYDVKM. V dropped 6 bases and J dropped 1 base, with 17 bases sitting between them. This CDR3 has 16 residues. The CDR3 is CASSFHGAARTDTQYF. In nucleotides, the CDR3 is TGTGCCAGCAGCTTCCATGGGGCAGCCCGCACAGATACGCAGTATTTT.

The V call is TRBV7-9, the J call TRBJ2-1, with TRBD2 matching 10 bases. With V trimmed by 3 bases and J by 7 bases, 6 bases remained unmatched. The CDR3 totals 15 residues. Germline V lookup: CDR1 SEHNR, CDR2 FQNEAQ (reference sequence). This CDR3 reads CASSFLAGALNEQFF. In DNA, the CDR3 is TGTGCCAGCAGCTTTCTAGCGGGGGCCCTTAATGAGCAGTTCTTC.

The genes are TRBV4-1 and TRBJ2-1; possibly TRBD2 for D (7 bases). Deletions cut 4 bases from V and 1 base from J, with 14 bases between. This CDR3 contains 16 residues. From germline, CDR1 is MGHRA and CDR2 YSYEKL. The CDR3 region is CASSRLGGGSYNEQFF. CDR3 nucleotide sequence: TGCGCCAGCAGCCGTTTAGGGGGGGGATCCTACAATGAGCAGTTCTTC.

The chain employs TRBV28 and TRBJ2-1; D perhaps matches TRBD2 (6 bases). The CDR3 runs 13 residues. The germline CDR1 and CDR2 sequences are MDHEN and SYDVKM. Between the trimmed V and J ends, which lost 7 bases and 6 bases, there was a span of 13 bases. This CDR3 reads CASTFLASNEQFF. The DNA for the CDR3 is TGTGCCAGCACCTTTCTAGCGAGCAATGAGCAGTTCTTC.

Here the CDR3 reads CASSTGQGYTYSTDTQYF. In DNA, the CDR3 is TGTGCCAGCAGTACCGGACAGGGATATACTTACAGCACAGATACGCAGTATTTT. The V and J genes are TRBV7-6 and TRBJ2-3, with 8 bases fitting TRBD1. This CDR3 has 18 residues. Germline V CDR1 and CDR2: SGHVS, FNYEAQ. With 6 bases clipped from V and 0 bases from J, the junction kept 14 bases outside the gene matches.

CDR3 loop: CASSLQGSGTEAFF. The CDR3, as DNA: TGTGCCAGCAGTTTACAGGGATCGGGCACTGAAGCTTTCTTT. The chain joins TRBV27 to TRBJ1-1; TRBD1 might be the D (5 bases). CDR1 MNHEY and CDR2 SMNVEV come from the germline V gene (reference sequence). This CDR3 is built from 14 residues. The V end was cut by 2 bases, the J end by 4 bases, with 11 bases between.

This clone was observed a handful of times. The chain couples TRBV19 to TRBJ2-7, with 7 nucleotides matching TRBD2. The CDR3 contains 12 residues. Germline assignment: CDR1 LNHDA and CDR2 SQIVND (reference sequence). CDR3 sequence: CAAGLGNDEQYF. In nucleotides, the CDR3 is TGTGCAGCGGGGCTAGGGAACGACGAGCAGTACTTC.

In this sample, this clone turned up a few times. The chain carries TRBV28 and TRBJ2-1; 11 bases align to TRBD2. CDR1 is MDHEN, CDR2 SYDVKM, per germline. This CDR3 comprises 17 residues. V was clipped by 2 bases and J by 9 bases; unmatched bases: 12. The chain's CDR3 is CASSLKSRTSGYREQFF. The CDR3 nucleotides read TGTGCCAGCAGTTTAAAAAGCAGGACTAGCGGGTACCGTGAGCAGTTCTTC.

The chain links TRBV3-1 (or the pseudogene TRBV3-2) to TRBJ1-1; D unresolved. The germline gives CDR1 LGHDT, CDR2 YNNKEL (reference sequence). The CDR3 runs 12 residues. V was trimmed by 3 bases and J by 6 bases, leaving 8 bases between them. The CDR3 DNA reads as TGTGCCAGCAGCCACGAGGAGGCTGAAGCTTTCTTT. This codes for CASSHEEAEAFF.

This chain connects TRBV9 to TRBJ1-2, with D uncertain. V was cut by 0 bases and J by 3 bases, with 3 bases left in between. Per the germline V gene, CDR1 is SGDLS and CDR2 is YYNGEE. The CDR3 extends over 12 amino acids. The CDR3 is CASSVADYGYTF. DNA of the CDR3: TGTGCCAGCAGCGTAGCGGACTATGGCTACACCTTC.

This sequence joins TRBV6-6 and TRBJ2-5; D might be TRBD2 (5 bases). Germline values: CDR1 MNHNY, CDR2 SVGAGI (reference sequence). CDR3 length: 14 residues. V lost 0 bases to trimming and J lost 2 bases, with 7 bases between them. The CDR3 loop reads CASSYSGLQETQYF. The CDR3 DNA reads TGTGCCAGCAGTTACTCTGGACTTCAAGAGACCCAGTACTTC.

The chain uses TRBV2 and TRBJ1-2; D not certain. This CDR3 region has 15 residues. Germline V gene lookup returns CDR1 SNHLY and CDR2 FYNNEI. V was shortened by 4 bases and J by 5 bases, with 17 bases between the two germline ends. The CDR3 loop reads CASSVEEGMGYGYTF. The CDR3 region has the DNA TGTGCCAGCAGTGTAGAGGAGGGCATGGGTTATGGCTACACCTTC.

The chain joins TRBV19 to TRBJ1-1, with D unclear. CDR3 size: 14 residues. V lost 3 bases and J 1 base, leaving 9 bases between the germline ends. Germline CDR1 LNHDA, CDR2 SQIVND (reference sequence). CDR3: CASSMVPGNTEAFF. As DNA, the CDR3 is TGTGCCAGTAGTATGGTTCCAGGGAACACTGAAGCTTTCTTT.

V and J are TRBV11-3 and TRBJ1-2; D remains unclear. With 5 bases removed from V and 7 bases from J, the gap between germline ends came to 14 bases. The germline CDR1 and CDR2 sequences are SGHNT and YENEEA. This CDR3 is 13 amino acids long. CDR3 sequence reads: CASSLSRLTGYTF. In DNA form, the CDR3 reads TGTGCCAGCAGCCTCAGCAGGCTGACTGGCTACACCTTC.

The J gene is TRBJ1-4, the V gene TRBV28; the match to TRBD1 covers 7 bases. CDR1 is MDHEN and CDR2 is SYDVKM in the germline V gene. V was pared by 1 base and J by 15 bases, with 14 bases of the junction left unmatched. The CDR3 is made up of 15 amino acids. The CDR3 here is CASSLSSGGQTAMFF. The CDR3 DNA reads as TGTGCCAGCAGTTTATCCTCAGGGGGTCAAACTGCTATGTTTTTT.

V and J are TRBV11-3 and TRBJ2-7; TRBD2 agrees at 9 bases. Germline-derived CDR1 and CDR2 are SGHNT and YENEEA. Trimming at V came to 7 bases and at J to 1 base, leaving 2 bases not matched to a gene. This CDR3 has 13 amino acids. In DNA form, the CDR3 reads TGTGCCAGCACCCTAGCGGGGTCCTACGAGCAGTACTTC. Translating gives CASTLAGSYEQYF. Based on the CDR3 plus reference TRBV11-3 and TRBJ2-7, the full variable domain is EAGVVQSPRYKIIEKKQPVAFWCNPISGHNTLYWYLQNLGQGPELLIRYENEEAVDDSQLPKDRFSAERLKGVDSTLKIQPAELGDSAVYLCASTLAGSYEQYFGPGTRLTVT.

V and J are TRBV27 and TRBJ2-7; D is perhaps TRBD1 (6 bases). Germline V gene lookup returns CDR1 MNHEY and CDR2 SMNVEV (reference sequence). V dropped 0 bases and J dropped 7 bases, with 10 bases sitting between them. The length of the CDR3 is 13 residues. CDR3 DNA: TGTGCCAGCAGTTTATCGCTAGGACAGGAGCAGTACTTC. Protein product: CASSLSLGQEQYF.

Here the CDR3 reads CASSPADTQYF. The CDR3 region has the DNA TGTGCCAGCAGTCCTGCAGATACGCAGTATTTT. J is TRBJ2-3 and V is TRBV11-2; D is unclear. V was cut by 6 bases and J by 4 bases, with 5 bases left in between. The CDR3 contains 11 residues. CDR1 and CDR2 from the germline V gene are SGHAT and FQNNGV.

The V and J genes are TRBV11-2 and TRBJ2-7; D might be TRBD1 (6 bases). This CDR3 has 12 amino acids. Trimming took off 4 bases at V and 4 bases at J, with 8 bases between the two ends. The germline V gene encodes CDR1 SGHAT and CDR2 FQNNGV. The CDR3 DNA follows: TGTGCCAGCAGCTCAACAGGGTACGAGCAGTACTTC. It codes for CASSSTGYEQYF.

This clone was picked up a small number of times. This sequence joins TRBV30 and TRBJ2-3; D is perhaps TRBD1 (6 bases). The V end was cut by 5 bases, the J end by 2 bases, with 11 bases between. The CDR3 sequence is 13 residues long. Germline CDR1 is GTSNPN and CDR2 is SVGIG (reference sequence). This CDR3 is CAWAGQYTDTQYF. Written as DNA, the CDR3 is TGTGCCTGGGCAGGACAGTACACAGATACGCAGTATTTT.